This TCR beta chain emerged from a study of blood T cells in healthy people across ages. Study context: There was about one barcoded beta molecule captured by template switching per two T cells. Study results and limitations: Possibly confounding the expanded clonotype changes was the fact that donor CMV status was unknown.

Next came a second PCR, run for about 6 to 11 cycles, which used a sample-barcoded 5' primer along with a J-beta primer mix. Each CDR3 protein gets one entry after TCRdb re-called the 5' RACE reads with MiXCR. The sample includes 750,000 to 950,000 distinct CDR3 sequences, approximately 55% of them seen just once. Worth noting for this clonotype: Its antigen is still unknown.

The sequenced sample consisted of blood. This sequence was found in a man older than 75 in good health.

CDR3 loop: CASMRAGSSYNEQFF. The CDR3 DNA reads as TGCGCCAGCATGCGAGCTGGGAGCTCCTACAATGAGCAGTTCTTC. The chain employs TRBV5-1 and TRBJ2-1; D possibly corresponds to TRBD2 (5 bases). Germline V lookup: CDR1 SGHRS, CDR2 YFSETQ. V was pared by 6 bases and J by 0 bases, with 13 bases between. The length of the CDR3 is 15 residues.